This paragraph covers one TCR beta chain sequence. This specimen belongs to a study of CD8+ T cells in alopecia areata. Overall study context: The drug, oral tofacitinib, was given to treated patients at 5 to 10 mg twice daily. Disease severity was quantified as SALT score of affected scalp area.

The CDR3 covers 15 residues. V lost 0 bases and J 1 base, leaving 7 bases between the germline ends. CDR1 LGHNA and CDR2 YSLEER come from the germline V gene. In each case, RNA was isolated and then reverse transcribed into cDNA as the sequencing template. Profiled with immunoSEQ multiplex PCR; TCRdb holds only in-frame clones, not every one. The table lists about 210,000 clones, 64% of them singletons. Treatment: oral pan-JAK inhibitor, 5-10 mg twice daily. As part of sample collection, lesional scalp punch biopsies and peripheral blood were taken from alopecia areata patients. The rearrangement uses TRBV4-3 and TRBJ1-3; D gene uncertain. The material sequenced was CD4+ T cells sorted from blood, taken at week 4, from a patient treated with tofacitinib. This TCR came from a human donor with alopecia areata. As DNA, the CDR3 is TGCGCCAGCAGCCAAGAATCCGGTTCTGGAAACACCATATATTTT. The encoded protein is CASSQESGSGNTIYF.